The rows below give T cell receptor beta chains drawn from one sample of a study of cytomegalovirus exposure and HLA in healthy donors. The table came from immunoSEQ multiplex PCR; TCRdb's copy has only in-frame clones and leaves some out. Here the sample spans about 150,000 clones, about 80% being singletons. The sequenced sample was PBMCs. The source is a man aged 40-55 years in good health and CMV-seropositive. CDR3s include the opening cysteine and the closing phenylalanine or tryptophan. Fields, in order: clone size, V gene, D gene, J gene, CDR3 DNA, CDR3 protein. D genes are given only for firm matches. Clone size is not always given. Where it is, it says once, few, many or a class for expanded clones.

NA	TRBV14	NA	TRBJ1-3	TGTGCCAGCAGCCGTCGACAGTCCGGAAACACCATATATTTT	CASSRRQSGNTIYF
NA	TRBV14	NA	TRBJ2-5	TGTGCCAGCAGCCAGAGGGACAGAGGCCGGGAGCAGTACTTC	CASSQRDRGREQYF
NA	TRBV5-1	TRBD2	TRBJ2-1	TGCGCCAGCAGCTTGGTTTCCAGCGGGATAGAGGGTATATTCTTC	CASSLVSSGIEGIFF
NA	TRBV7-9	TRBD2	TRBJ2-1	TGTGCCAGCAGCTCGTCGACTAGCGGGGGGAATGAGCAGTTCTTC	CASSSSTSGGNEQFF
once	TRBV14	NA	TRBJ2-5	TGTGCCAGCAGCCAAGAACTCCCAGGTCCAGAGACCCAGTACTTC	CASSQELPGPETQYF
NA	TRBV27	NA	TRBJ2-3	TGTGCCAGCAGTTTTATCGCACACGGAGGGTCGGATACGCAGTATTTT	CASSFIAHGGSDTQYF
once	TRBV9	NA	TRBJ2-5	TGTGCCAGCAGCGTAACAGCGGCATTTCAAGAGACCCAGTACTTC	CASSVTAAFQETQYF
few	TRBV7-9	NA	TRBJ2-1	TGTGCCAGCAGCCCGGGTTACAATGAGCAGTTCTTC	CASSPGYNEQFF
NA	TRBV5-4	NA	TRBJ1-3	TGTGCCAGCAGCTCATATCCCGTAACTGGGCCCGGAAACACCATATATTTT	CASSSYPVTGPGNTIYF
NA	TRBV6-5	NA	TRBJ1-2	TGTGCCAGCAGGGCACAGGGTACAGGAACCTATGGCTACACCTTC	CASRAQGTGTYGYTF
NA	TRBV5-8	TRBD1	TRBJ2-2	TGTGCCAGCACCCACCGGACAGGGCCCACCGGGGAGCTGTTTTTT	CASTHRTGPTGELFF
NA	TRBV7-2	TRBD2	TRBJ2-7	TGTGCCAGCGCTACTGGGGCGGGAGACCCCTACGAGCAGTACTTC	CASATGAGDPYEQYF
NA	TRBV7-3	NA	TRBJ2-7	TGTGCCAGCAGCTTAAGAGGGAGAACCTCCGAGCAGTACTTC	CASSLRGRTSEQYF
few	TRBV7-9	TRBD2	TRBJ2-1	TGTGCCAGCAGCTTAACTCGGGCTAGCGGCAACAATGAGCAGTTCTTC	CASSLTRASGNNEQFF
NA	TRBV27	TRBD1	TRBJ2-7	TGTGCCAGCAGTTTAAGCGACAGGGGGTCCTACGAGCAGTACTTC	CASSLSDRGSYEQYF
NA	TRBV4-2	TRBD2	TRBJ2-2	TGTGCCAGCAGCCTGTCCTCTGGGCGGGAGTCCGGGGAGCTGTTTTTT	CASSLSSGRESGELFF
NA	TRBV28	TRBD2	TRBJ2-1	TGTGCCAGCAAAGTTATGAGGGGACTAGCTGACAATGAGCAGTTCTTC	CASKVMRGLADNEQFF
NA	TRBV10-3	NA	TRBJ1-3	TGTGCCATCACCAAGGACAGCACCTCTGGAAACACCATATATTTT	CAITKDSTSGNTIYF
few	TRBV13	TRBD1	TRBJ2-2	TGTGCCAGCAGCCGATCCCCATTCCGGGACAGGGTGACCGGGGAGCTGTTTTTT	CASSRSPFRDRVTGELFF
NA	TRBV7-8	NA	TRBJ2-7	TGTGCCAGCAGCTTAGAGGGGGACGGAGGCTCCTACGAGCAGTACTTC	CASSLEGDGGSYEQYF
NA	TRBV7-6	NA	TRBJ1-1	TGTGCCAGCAGCACGAACCCCGGACAGTACGCGAACACTGAAGCTTTCTTT	CASSTNPGQYANTEAFF
NA	TRBV19	TRBD2	TRBJ2-1	TGTGCCAGTAGCACACGGATGGGGGAAGCGGGAGCCTATGAGCAGTTCTTC	CASSTRMGEAGAYEQFF
NA	TRBV9	NA	TRBJ2-7	TGTGCCAGCAGCGTAGCCCCGGGACCCAGGGGCGAGCAGTACTTC	CASSVAPGPRGEQYF
NA	TRBV5-1	NA	TRBJ2-2	TGCGCCAGCAGCTTGATGACAACGAACACCGGGGAGCTGTTTTTT	CASSLMTTNTGELFF
NA	TRBV6-1	TRBD2	TRBJ2-2	TGTGCCAGCAGTGAAAATAGCGGGAGGGCCGGGGGCACCGGGGAGCTGTTTTTT	CASSENSGRAGGTGELFF
NA	TRBV30	TRBD1	TRBJ1-1	TGTGCCTGGTCATATGGGACAGCGAACACTGAAGCTTTCTTT	CAWSYGTANTEAFF
NA	TRBV18	NA	TRBJ1-5	TGTGCCAGCTCACTCGGACGGACAGGCAATCAGCCCCAGCATTTT	CASSLGRTGNQPQHF
once	TRBV6-5	TRBD1	TRBJ2-7	TGTGCCACAAGAACAGGGGGCCGCGAGCAGTACTTC	CATRTGGREQYF
NA	TRBV7-9	NA	TRBJ2-7	TGTGCCAGCAGCTTAGAAGCCGAGCAGTACTTC	CASSLEAEQYF
NA	TRBV7-3	NA	TRBJ2-1	TGTGCCAGCAGCTTTGGAGCGAACAATGAGCAGTTCTTC	CASSFGANNEQFF
NA	TRBV7-9	NA	TRBJ2-1	TGTGCCAGCAGCCAAGAGGCTGAGCAGTTCTTC	CASSQEAEQFF
NA	TRBV18	NA	TRBJ2-5	TGTGCCAGCTCCGGAATAGCGGATCAAGAGACCCAGTACTTC	CASSGIADQETQYF
NA	TRBV7-2	TRBD2	TRBJ2-7	TGTGCCAGCAGTTCGGCCGGGACTAGCGGGATCTTTATCTACGAGCAGTACTTC	CASSSAGTSGIFIYEQYF
NA	TRBV11-2	TRBD2	TRBJ2-1	TGTGCCAGCAGCTCATTACTAGCGGATGAGCAGTTCTTC	CASSSLLADEQFF
few	TRBV5-4	NA	TRBJ2-7	TGTGCCAGCAGCTTGGCCGGGGTTGGCGAGCAGTACTTC	CASSLAGVGEQYF
few	TRBV10-2	NA	TRBJ2-5	TGCGCCAGCGCTTCTAGAGAGACCCAGTACTTC	CASASRETQYF
few	TRBV5-6	TRBD1	TRBJ2-1	TGTGCCAGCAGCTCTGACAGGGCCAATGAGCAGTTCTTC	CASSSDRANEQFF
few	TRBV19	TRBD2	TRBJ2-7	TGTGCCAGTAGTACGACAGTAACTAGCGCGCGAACCTACGAGCAGTACTTC	CASSTTVTSARTYEQYF
NA	TRBV7-9	TRBD1	TRBJ1-6	TGTGCCAGCAGCTCCACAGGGGATTCACCCCTCCACTTT	CASSSTGDSPLHF
NA	TRBV7-8	TRBD2	TRBJ2-3	TGTGCCAGCAGCCAGGGACTAGTGGCAGATACGCAGTATTTT	CASSQGLVADTQYF